One sample yielded the 27 T cell receptor beta chains listed below, sequenced in a study of OX40 agonist ivuxolimab in advanced cancers. This table comes from immunoSEQ multiplex PCR, and its TCRdb copy is limited to in-frame clones, with some not included. Of 71,000 or so clones in the sample, 75% to 85% are singletons; the top ten hold approximately 8%. Sequenced material: CD4+ or CD8+ T cells sorted from blood, taken in a trial of the OX40 agonist ivuxolimab. Receptors were obtained from an adult with an advanced solid tumor such as melanoma, head and neck, liver or kidney cancer.

The V and J genes are TRBV14 and TRBJ1-1, with 9 bases matching TRBD1. V lost 4 bases, J lost 7 bases, and 7 bases stayed unmatched. Germline-derived CDR1 and CDR2 are SGHDN and FVKESK. CDR3 size: 14 residues. CDR3 protein: CASSRHRGQLEAFF. For the CDR3, the DNA is TGTGCCAGCAGCCGCCACAGGGGGCAACTTGAAGCTTTCTTT.

The chain uses TRBV5-6 and TRBJ1-2; no clear D. Trimming removed 0 bases at V and 1 base at J, with 4 bases between. The V gene's germline CDR1 is SGHDT and CDR2 YYEEEE. This CDR3 is 13 amino acids long. The CDR3 coding sequence is TGTGCCAGCAGCTTGGGTCATAACTATGGCTACACCTTC. Translated, it gives CASSLGHNYGYTF.

The V and J genes are TRBV6-5 and TRBJ2-1, with D possibly being TRBD1 (5 bases). Trimming stripped 6 bases from V and 0 bases from J, with 12 bases between. This CDR3 spans 15 amino acids. Germline CDR1 reads MNHEY; CDR2 reads SVGAGI. CDR3 region: CASSRLRDSYNEQFF. CDR3 sequence (DNA): TGTGCCAGCAGCCGCCTCAGGGACTCCTACAATGAGCAGTTCTTC.

This rearrangement joins TRBV5-1 to TRBJ2-3; a weak D match, TRBD1 (5 bases). CDR1 and CDR2 from the germline V gene are SGHRS and YFSETQ. The CDR3 covers 13 residues. V was cut by 4 bases and J by 0 bases, with 6 bases left in between. CDR3 coding DNA: TGCGCCAGCAGCGGGGCTAGCACAGATACGCAGTATTTT. Residues: CASSGASTDTQYF.

This chain connects TRBV9 to TRBJ1-2; 7 positions match TRBD1. The CDR3 length is 13 residues. After removal of 7 bases from V and 6 bases from J, the junction contained 9 bases not matched to a gene. Germline CDR1 reads SGDLS; CDR2 reads YYNGEE. DNA for the CDR3: TGTGCCAGCCGAAAGGGGGCCCAGGATGGCTACACCTTC. Protein sequence: CASRKGAQDGYTF.

This chain uses TRBV5-1 with TRBJ1-1; D is perhaps TRBD1 (5 bases). Germline V gene lookup returns CDR1 SGHRS and CDR2 YFSETQ. The ends were cut back, 0 bases at V and 0 bases at J, with 6 bases in the middle. This CDR3 region has 14 residues. The CDR3 sequence: CASSLGTMNTEAFF. As DNA, the CDR3 is TGCGCCAGCAGCTTGGGGACAATGAACACTGAAGCTTTCTTT.

The chain has TRBV10-2 and TRBJ2-4; 12 bases agree with TRBD1. CDR1 and CDR2 (germline): WSHSY, SAAADI. The CDR3 is 16 residues long. V shed 4 bases, J shed 8 bases, and the junction held 9 bases outside the gene matches. The CDR3 region has the DNA TGCGCCAGCAGTGGACCGGGACAGGGGGCAGGGGACATTCAGTACTTC. Its protein product is CASSGPGQGAGDIQYF.

This sequence joins TRBV5-5 and TRBJ2-7; perhaps TRBD1 as D (5 bases). The V and J ends lost 4 bases and 4 bases respectively, with 9 bases between them. CDR3 size: 12 residues. CDR1 SGHKS and CDR2 YYEKEE come from the germline V gene (reference sequence). CDR3 residues: CASSGTGYEQYV. As DNA, the CDR3 is TGTGCCAGCAGCGGAACAGGATACGAGCAGTACGTC.

J is TRBJ2-3 and V is TRBV4-2; 8 nucleotides line up with TRBD2. V shed 1 base, J shed 0 bases, and the junction held 3 bases outside the gene matches. The CDR3 runs to 16 residues. The germline gives CDR1 LGHNA, CDR2 YNFKEQ. CDR3 nucleotide sequence: TGTGCCAGCAGCCAAGTAGCGGGAACTAGCACAGATACGCAGTATTTT. Protein sequence: CASSQVAGTSTDTQYF.

The J gene is TRBJ1-2, the V gene TRBV2; tentatively, D is TRBD1 (6 bases). Per germline, CDR1 SNHLY and CDR2 FYNNEI. Trimming took 0 bases from V and 3 from J, leaving 8 bases between them. This CDR3 comprises 14 residues. The CDR3 reads CASSEAGGYYGYTF. In nucleotides, the CDR3 is TGTGCCAGCAGTGAAGCGGGGGGCTACTATGGCTACACCTTC.

The J gene is TRBJ2-3, the V gene TRBV7-9; tentatively, D is TRBD1 or TRBD2 (5 bases each). The CDR3 loop spans 12 amino acids. Germline loops: CDR1 SEHNR, CDR2 FQNEAQ (reference sequence). V was trimmed by 7 bases and J by 6 bases, leaving 11 bases between them. The CDR3 is CASNYWGDTQYF. The CDR3 nucleotides are TGTGCCAGCAACTACTGGGGGGATACGCAGTATTTT. The complete variable domain, with remaining parts taken from reference TRBV7-9 and TRBJ2-3, reads DTGVSQNPRHKITKRGQNVTFRCDPISEHNRLYWYRQTLGQGPEFLTYFQNEAQLEKSRLLSDRFSAERPKGSFSTLEIQRTEQGDSAMYLCASNYWGDTQYFGPGTRLTVL.

The chain couples TRBV7-6 to TRBJ2-1; the D is unclear. The CDR3 is made up of 14 amino acids. Trimming removed 0 bases from V and 5 bases from J, with 8 bases in between. Germline V gene sequence: CDR1 SGHVS, CDR2 FNYEAQ. CDR3 in DNA: TGTGCCAGCAGCTTAGCTGTAGTAGACAATGAGCAGTTCTTC. This gives the protein CASSLAVVDNEQFF.

The chain joins TRBV6-5 to TRBJ1-5; 7 positions agree with TRBD1. Unmatched junction bases numbered 5, after V lost 5 bases and J lost 7 bases. Germline CDR1 MNHEY, CDR2 SVGAGI. The CDR3 loop spans 13 amino acids. CDR3 in DNA: TGTGCCAGCAGTACCACAGGGGCGCAGCCCCAGCATTTT. Translating it yields CASSTTGAQPQHF.

The gene calls are TRBV1 and TRBJ1-1. TRBV1 is marked as a pseudogene. The CDR3 spans 12 residues. CDR3 nucleotide sequence: TGCACCAGCAGCCCCCCCCTAGGTAAAGCTTTCTTT. Translating gives CTSSPPLGKAFF.

This clone was counted a single time. The rearrangement joins TRBV5-1 to TRBJ1-2; 7 nucleotides line up with TRBD1. This CDR3 is built from 13 residues. The V gene end was trimmed by 0 bases and the J gene end by 6 bases; junction bases not matched to a gene: 2. In germline, CDR1 is SGHRS, CDR2 YFSETQ. CDR3 residues: CASSLGQGDGYTF. The CDR3, as DNA: TGCGCCAGCAGCTTGGGCCAGGGGGATGGCTACACCTTC.

This clone is a singleton in its sample. The chain combines TRBV28 with TRBJ2-5, with TRBD2 matching over 9 bases. V was clipped by 5 bases and J by 5 bases; unmatched bases: 12. Germline V CDR1 and CDR2: MDHEN, SYDVKM. The CDR3 covers 16 residues. CDR3 nucleotide sequence: TGTGCCAGCAGTCCCGCCCCAGCGGGAGGTGAGGAGACCCAGTACTTC. The encoded protein is CASSPAPAGGEETQYF.

The chain joins TRBV6-5 to TRBJ1-2; D uncertain. V was clipped by 5 bases and J by 4 bases, with 11 bases between them. CDR1 is MNHEY and CDR2 is SVGAGI in the germline V gene. The length of the CDR3 is 13 residues. The CDR3 reads CASSPDSTYGYTF. In nucleotides, the CDR3 is TGTGCCAGCAGTCCGGATTCGACCTATGGCTACACCTTC.

The V and J genes are TRBV2 and TRBJ2-1; 10 bases are a match to TRBD2. V lost 7 bases and J lost 3; bases outside the gene matches: 9. The V gene's germline CDR1 is SNHLY and CDR2 FYNNEI. The CDR3 totals 16 residues. The CDR3 DNA sequence: TGTGCCAGCACCGAGGGGGCTAGCGGGGGCTACAATGAGCAGTTCTTC. Protein product: CASTEGASGGYNEQFF. Supplemented by reference TRBV2 and TRBJ2-1, the full variable domain reads EPEVTQTPSHQVTQMGQEVILRCVPISNHLYFYWYRQILGQKVEFLVSFYNNEISEKSEIFDDQFSVERPDGSNFTLKIRSTKLEDSAMYFCASTEGASGGYNEQFFGPGTRLTVL.

This sequence joins TRBV19 and TRBJ2-7; D not resolved. The length of the CDR3 is 14 residues. Germline values: CDR1 LNHDA, CDR2 SQIVND (reference sequence). Trimming removed 0 bases at V and 6 bases at J, with 12 bases between. CDR3 nucleotides: TGTGCCAGTAGTATAGAACCCATTCTGGGCGAGCAGTACTTC. It yields the protein CASSIEPILGEQYF.

This chain uses TRBV7-3 with TRBJ2-1, with 8 positions matching TRBD2. Germline lookup yields CDR1 SGHTA and CDR2 FQGTGA. V trimming: 5 bases; J trimming: 4 bases; junction bases outside the gene matches: 7. The CDR3 is 15 residues long. Written as DNA, the CDR3 is TGTGCCAGCAGCCCCCAAGCGGGGGTTTACAATGAGCAGTTCTTC. As protein: CASSPQAGVYNEQFF. The whole variable domain, remainder taken from reference TRBV7-3 and TRBJ2-1, is GAGVSQTPSNKVTEKGKYVELRCDPISGHTALYWYRQSLGQGPEFLIYFQGTGAADDSGLPNDRFFAVRPEGSVSTLKIQRTERGDSAVYLCASSPQAGVYNEQFFGPGTRLTVL.

This rearrangement joins TRBV7-2 to TRBJ2-7; D is perhaps TRBD1 (8 bases). CDR1 is SGHTA and CDR2 is FQGNSA in the germline V gene. CDR3 length equals 14 residues. V was cut by 8 bases and J by 0 bases, with 14 bases left in between. The CDR3 DNA sequence: TGTGCCAGCGCCAACAGGGGGGGCTCCTACGAGCAGTACTTC. Translated: CASANRGGSYEQYF.

This CDR3 reads CAWSRLAANEQFF. The CDR3 coding sequence is TGTGCCTGGAGTCGACTAGCGGCCAATGAGCAGTTCTTC. This chain joins TRBV30 and TRBJ2-1, with 9 bases fitting TRBD2. The CDR3 totals 13 residues. Trimming cost V 2 bases and J 6 bases; bases outside gene matches: 2. Germline CDR1 reads GTSNPN; CDR2 reads SVGIG (reference sequence).

V usage is TRBV6-5 and J usage is TRBJ1-3, with D unresolved. Germline V gene sequence: CDR1 MNHEY, CDR2 SVGAGI. Trimming stripped 4 bases from V and 3 bases from J, with 4 bases between. There are 12 residues in the CDR3. CDR3 sequence (DNA): TGTGCCAGCAGTTCAGGTGGAAACACCATATATTTT. This sequence encodes CASSSGGNTIYF.

This clone was picked up a small number of times. CDR3 protein: CASSLGGDTQYF. In DNA form, the CDR3 reads TGTGCCAGCAGCCTAGGGGGAGATACGCAGTATTTT. J is TRBJ2-3 and V is TRBV5-4; perhaps TRBD1 as D (6 bases). The CDR3 has 12 residues. Germline lookup yields CDR1 SGHNT and CDR2 YYREEE (reference sequence). The V end was cut by 4 bases, the J end by 5 bases, with 8 bases between.

V is TRBV18 and J is TRBJ2-3; the match to TRBD2 covers 9 bases. V shed 6 bases, J shed 4 bases, and the junction held 8 bases outside the gene matches. The CDR3 extends over 15 amino acids. Germline CDR1 reads KGHSH; CDR2 reads LQKENI. The CDR3 DNA reads as TGTGCCAGCTCGCAAGCGGGGGGTACATCAGATACGCAGTATTTT. It encodes CASSQAGGTSDTQYF.

This clone was seen once. The V gene is TRBV28, the J gene TRBJ1-5, with 8 bases aligning to TRBD1. The J segment lost 7 bases and the V segment lost 6 bases, leaving 11 bases of the junction unmatched. Germline V gives CDR1 MDHEN, CDR2 SYDVKM. CDR3 size: 15 residues. CDR3 protein: CASRSLGQGPQPQHF. In DNA form, the CDR3 reads TGTGCCAGCAGATCACTCGGACAGGGCCCCCAGCCCCAGCATTTT.

This chain joins TRBV7-7 and TRBJ2-2; D perhaps matches TRBD2 (5 bases). Germline V lookup: CDR1 SSHAT, CDR2 FNYEAQ (reference sequence). V was clipped by 5 bases and J by 4 bases, with 11 bases between them. There are 14 residues in the CDR3. The CDR3 here is CASSQGLLTGELFF. The CDR3 nucleotides are TGTGCCAGCAGCCAAGGACTCCTCACCGGGGAGCTGTTTTTT.